These T cell receptor beta chains were read from a single sample in a study of blood T cells in healthy people across ages. Each CDR3 protein is one row after TCRdb ran MiXCR on the 5' RACE reads. The table records 790,000 or so distinct CDR3 sequences, about 56% of them present only once. The sample comprised blood. Receptor source: a man between 40 and 49 years old in good health. CDR3s include the opening cysteine and the closing phenylalanine or tryptophan. A D gene is named only where the DNA matches it firmly. Rows may omit the clone size; those that give it use once, few, many or a size class.

d_call: TRBD2
v_call: TRBV14
j_call: TRBJ2-1
clone_size: few
cdr3_nt: TGTGCCAGCAGCCCTTGGACTAGCGGGAGCTCCTACAATGAGCAGTTCTTC
cdr3_aa: CASSPWTSGSSYNEQFF

d_call: TRBD2
v_call: TRBV20-1
j_call: TRBJ2-1
clone_size: -
cdr3_nt: TGCAGTGCTACCGGGACTAGGAGTCTCGATGAGCAGTTCTTC
cdr3_aa: CSATGTRSLDEQFF

d_call: -
v_call: TRBV11-2
j_call: TRBJ2-3
clone_size: -
cdr3_nt: TGTGCCAGCAGCCCCGGGCAGGGGCGATCAGATACGCAGTATTTT
cdr3_aa: CASSPGQGRSDTQYF

d_call: TRBD2
v_call: TRBV27
j_call: TRBJ2-7
clone_size: -
cdr3_nt: TGTGCCAGCAGTGTAGGCGGGAGGGCCGCCTACGAGCAGTACTTC
cdr3_aa: CASSVGGRAAYEQYF

d_call: TRBD2
v_call: TRBV25-1
j_call: TRBJ2-2
clone_size: -
cdr3_nt: TGTGCCAGCAGAGGACTAGCGGTCCCCGGGGAGCTGTTTTTT
cdr3_aa: CASRGLAVPGELFF

d_call: -
v_call: TRBV28
j_call: TRBJ2-1
clone_size: few
cdr3_nt: TGTGCCAGCAGTACCCCGGGGGGACATCACGCGCAGTTCTTC
cdr3_aa: CASSTPGGHHAQFF

d_call: TRBD2
v_call: TRBV4-1
j_call: TRBJ2-1
clone_size: -
cdr3_nt: TGCGCCAGCAGCCAGCTGGGGGGGTCTAAAAATGAGCAGTTCTTC
cdr3_aa: CASSQLGGSKNEQFF

d_call: -
v_call: TRBV4-2
j_call: TRBJ2-2
clone_size: -
cdr3_nt: TGTGCCAGCAGCCAAGAATTAGCCTTTCACGGGGAGCTGTTTTTT
cdr3_aa: CASSQELAFHGELFF

d_call: -
v_call: TRBV20-1
j_call: TRBJ2-7
clone_size: -
cdr3_nt: TGCAGTGCTAGAGATTTGGGGAGGTCAAACTACGAGCAGTACTTC
cdr3_aa: CSARDLGRSNYEQYF

d_call: -
v_call: TRBV9
j_call: TRBJ1-2
clone_size: -
cdr3_nt: TGTGCCAGCAGCGTAGCTCTGCCGTCAGAGGCCTATGGCTACACCTTC
cdr3_aa: CASSVALPSEAYGYTF

d_call: -
v_call: TRBV7-2
j_call: TRBJ2-5
clone_size: -
cdr3_nt: TGTGCCAGCAGCTTAGACACCGGACTCCAAGAGACCCAGTACTTC
cdr3_aa: CASSLDTGLQETQYF

d_call: -
v_call: TRBV12-3/TRBV12-4
j_call: TRBJ2-3
clone_size: -
cdr3_nt: TGTGCCAGCAGTTCCTCGTTCGGACCCACCACCCGTAGCACAGATACGCAGTATTTT
cdr3_aa: CASSSSFGPTTRSTDTQYF

d_call: -
v_call: TRBV9
j_call: TRBJ2-3
clone_size: -
cdr3_nt: TGTGCCAGCAGCGAGCCTCTTAGTAATACGCAGTATTTT
cdr3_aa: CASSEPLSNTQYF

d_call: TRBD2
v_call: TRBV24-1
j_call: TRBJ2-1
clone_size: -
cdr3_nt: TGTGCCACCAGTGGTTCACTAGCGGGAGGTCCCAATGAGCAGTTCTTC
cdr3_aa: CATSGSLAGGPNEQFF

d_call: -
v_call: TRBV2
j_call: TRBJ1-2
clone_size: -
cdr3_nt: TGTGCCAGCAGCGTAGCCCGAGCGGATGGCTACACCTTC
cdr3_aa: CASSVARADGYTF

d_call: TRBD2
v_call: TRBV11-3
j_call: TRBJ2-5
clone_size: -
cdr3_nt: TGTGCCAGCAGCCCAGGACTAGTTCAGGGCCAAGGTGAGCAGTACTTC
cdr3_aa: CASSPGLVQGQGEQYF

d_call: TRBD1
v_call: TRBV7-6
j_call: TRBJ1-2
clone_size: -
cdr3_nt: TGTGCCAGCAGCCCCGGACAGGAATTTAACTATGGCTACACCTTC
cdr3_aa: CASSPGQEFNYGYTF

d_call: -
v_call: TRBV6-1
j_call: TRBJ2-7
clone_size: -
cdr3_nt: TGTGCCAGCGTACGCAGGTCGGGTAGGTACGAGCAGTACTTC
cdr3_aa: CASVRRSGRYEQYF

d_call: TRBD2
v_call: TRBV24-1
j_call: TRBJ2-7
clone_size: -
cdr3_nt: TGTGCCACCAGTGACCCCCGACTAGCGACTAATGAGCAGTACTTC
cdr3_aa: CATSDPRLATNEQYF

d_call: -
v_call: TRBV27
j_call: TRBJ2-3
clone_size: many
cdr3_nt: TGTGCCAGCAGTTTTAATGCGGGACTCAGCACAGATACGCAGTATTTT
cdr3_aa: CASSFNAGLSTDTQYF

d_call: -
v_call: TRBV20-1
j_call: TRBJ1-6
clone_size: many
cdr3_nt: TGCAGTGCTTCTAATAGAGTTATGAATAATTCACCCCTCCACTTT
cdr3_aa: CSASNRVMNNSPLHF

d_call: -
v_call: TRBV28
j_call: TRBJ2-5
clone_size: -
cdr3_nt: TGTGCCAGCCGCCGTGGCGGGGCACAAGAGACCCAGTACTTC
cdr3_aa: CASRRGGAQETQYF

d_call: TRBD2
v_call: TRBV7-8
j_call: TRBJ2-7
clone_size: -
cdr3_nt: TGTGCCAGCTCCTTTCGGGGGGGGAGCAGTCAGTACTACGAGCAGTACTTC
cdr3_aa: CASSFRGGSSQYYEQYF

d_call: -
v_call: TRBV11-3
j_call: TRBJ2-6
clone_size: -
cdr3_nt: TGTGCCAGCATGCTCTCCCCTGGGGCCAACGTCCTGACTTTC
cdr3_aa: CASMLSPGANVLTF

d_call: -
v_call: TRBV20-1
j_call: TRBJ2-7
clone_size: -
cdr3_nt: TGCAGTGCTAGTCCCCGGACCCACTACGAGCAGTACTTC
cdr3_aa: CSASPRTHYEQYF

d_call: TRBD2
v_call: TRBV6-2/TRBV6-3
j_call: TRBJ2-7
clone_size: few
cdr3_nt: TGTGCCAGCAGTACCGGGAGGGTCGCGCCAGGATCCTACGAGCAGTACTTC
cdr3_aa: CASSTGRVAPGSYEQYF

d_call: -
v_call: TRBV28
j_call: TRBJ1-2
clone_size: -
cdr3_nt: TGTGCCAGCATCGAAAACGGGGCATACTATGGCTACACCTTC
cdr3_aa: CASIENGAYYGYTF

d_call: TRBD2
v_call: TRBV11-1
j_call: TRBJ2-3
clone_size: -
cdr3_nt: TGTGCCAGCAGCCGAGGGACTAGCGGGGTCTCAGATACGCAGTATTTT
cdr3_aa: CASSRGTSGVSDTQYF

d_call: -
v_call: TRBV5-1
j_call: TRBJ1-2
clone_size: -
cdr3_nt: TGCGCCAGCAGCCGAGACAGGTTTGGCTACACCTTC
cdr3_aa: CASSRDRFGYTF

d_call: -
v_call: TRBV10-3
j_call: TRBJ1-4
clone_size: -
cdr3_nt: TGTGCCATCAGTGAGGACAGGACTAATGAAAAACTGTTTTTT
cdr3_aa: CAISEDRTNEKLFF

d_call: TRBD1
v_call: TRBV27
j_call: TRBJ1-5
clone_size: -
cdr3_nt: TGTGCCAGCAGTTTATCGTACGGGGACAGGGTATCCAATCAGCCCCAGCATTTT
cdr3_aa: CASSLSYGDRVSNQPQHF

d_call: TRBD2
v_call: TRBV11-1
j_call: TRBJ2-1
clone_size: -
cdr3_nt: TGTGCCAGCAGCTTACTGGGACTAGGCTCCGCCGAGCAGTTCTTC
cdr3_aa: CASSLLGLGSAEQFF

d_call: -
v_call: TRBV27
j_call: TRBJ2-5
clone_size: -
cdr3_nt: TGTGCCAGCAGTCCCTTCCGGGGCCTACAAGAGACCCAGTACTTC
cdr3_aa: CASSPFRGLQETQYF

d_call: TRBD2
v_call: TRBV5-1
j_call: TRBJ2-5
clone_size: -
cdr3_nt: TGCGCCAGCAGAAGTGGGACTAGCGGAGAGGGAGAGACCCAGTACTTC
cdr3_aa: CASRSGTSGEGETQYF

d_call: TRBD2
v_call: TRBV10-3
j_call: TRBJ2-7
clone_size: -
cdr3_nt: TGTGCCATCAGTGACCGTGGTCCAGCGGGAGGGGGGAGCTCCTACGAGCAGTACTTC
cdr3_aa: CAISDRGPAGGGSSYEQYF

d_call: -
v_call: TRBV5-1
j_call: TRBJ1-4
clone_size: -
cdr3_nt: TGCGCCAGCAGCTCAACAGGGCCAACTAATGAAAAACTGTTTTTT
cdr3_aa: CASSSTGPTNEKLFF

d_call: -
v_call: TRBV29-1
j_call: TRBJ2-2
clone_size: once
cdr3_nt: TGCAGCGCCTGGGCAGGGGAGCTGTTTTTT
cdr3_aa: CSAWAGELFF

d_call: -
v_call: TRBV29-1
j_call: TRBJ1-2
clone_size: -
cdr3_nt: TGCAGCGTTGAACACAGAGCCTCCCCAAATGGCTACACCTTC
cdr3_aa: CSVEHRASPNGYTF

d_call: TRBD2
v_call: TRBV20-1
j_call: TRBJ2-3
clone_size: -
cdr3_nt: TGCAGTGCTAGCAAAGGGACTAGTGGGGGCACAGATACGCAGTATTTT
cdr3_aa: CSASKGTSGGTDTQYF

d_call: TRBD1
v_call: TRBV7-3
j_call: TRBJ2-5
clone_size: few
cdr3_nt: TGTGCCAGCAGCTTAGCAGGGACAGGGGCGGGGGAGACCCAGTACTTC
cdr3_aa: CASSLAGTGAGETQYF

d_call: -
v_call: TRBV7-3
j_call: TRBJ1-2
clone_size: -
cdr3_nt: TGTGCCAGCAGCGAAAGCGAAGACAGTTATGGCTACACCTTC
cdr3_aa: CASSESEDSYGYTF

d_call: TRBD2
v_call: TRBV29-1
j_call: TRBJ2-5
clone_size: few
cdr3_nt: TGCAGCGTCCTCACCGGGACTAGGGAGACCCAGTACTTC
cdr3_aa: CSVLTGTRETQYF

d_call: TRBD2
v_call: TRBV6-4
j_call: TRBJ2-1
clone_size: -
cdr3_nt: TGTGCCAGCAGTGAGTCAGTCTCGGGGGGTGAGCAGTTCTTC
cdr3_aa: CASSESVSGGEQFF

d_call: TRBD2
v_call: TRBV7-2
j_call: TRBJ2-3
clone_size: -
cdr3_nt: TGTGCCAGCAGCCACCTAAGGACTAGCGGAAGGTCTACAGATACGCAGTATTTT
cdr3_aa: CASSHLRTSGRSTDTQYF

d_call: -
v_call: TRBV28
j_call: TRBJ1-4
clone_size: few
cdr3_nt: TGTGCCAGCAGCCCCGGGGCAGGGGCTGAAAAACTGTTTTTT
cdr3_aa: CASSPGAGAEKLFF

d_call: -
v_call: TRBV27
j_call: TRBJ2-1
clone_size: -
cdr3_nt: TGTGCCAGCAGCCCAACCTCTAGTGAGCAGTTCTTC
cdr3_aa: CASSPTSSEQFF

d_call: TRBD2
v_call: TRBV28
j_call: TRBJ2-1
clone_size: -
cdr3_nt: TGTGCCAGCGCCTTCGCCCTAGCGGAGTTCTTC
cdr3_aa: CASAFALAEFF

d_call: -
v_call: TRBV20-1
j_call: TRBJ2-5
clone_size: many
cdr3_nt: TGCAGTGTGACTTCGTGGGGGTCGAAGCTACAAGAGACCCAGTACTTC
cdr3_aa: CSVTSWGSKLQETQYF